Reported below is one T cell receptor (beta chain). V shed 2 bases and J 9 bases; nucleotides not matched to a gene: 6. CDR1 is LGHDT, CDR2 YNNKEL, per germline (reference sequence). The CDR3 is made up of 13 amino acids. These data originate in a study of blood T cell repertoires in COVID-19. Turning to the study itself: The cDNA or gDNA used as material had been derived from T cells, B-cell-depleted T cells, or PBMCs.

In the original workflow: Amplification with reference gene primers provided the estimates of nucleated cell counts. The method was immunoSEQ multiplex PCR; TCRdb's version includes in-frame clones alone and lacks a portion of them. The DNA gave D and trimming, while V, J and clone size come from that table. Of approximately 400,000 clones detected, more than 85% appear once; the ten largest clones hold about 0.83%. The sequenced sample consisted of PBMCs or T cells enriched from blood (not recorded which). The clonotype comes from a woman aged 40 to 50 who had been exposed to COVID-19. The chain has TRBV3-1 (or the pseudogene TRBV3-2) and TRBJ1-1; TRBD1 matches at 7 bases. The CDR3, as DNA: TGTGCCAGCAGCCAATACGCGGGACAGCAAGCTTTCTTT. Its protein is CASSQYAGQQAFF.